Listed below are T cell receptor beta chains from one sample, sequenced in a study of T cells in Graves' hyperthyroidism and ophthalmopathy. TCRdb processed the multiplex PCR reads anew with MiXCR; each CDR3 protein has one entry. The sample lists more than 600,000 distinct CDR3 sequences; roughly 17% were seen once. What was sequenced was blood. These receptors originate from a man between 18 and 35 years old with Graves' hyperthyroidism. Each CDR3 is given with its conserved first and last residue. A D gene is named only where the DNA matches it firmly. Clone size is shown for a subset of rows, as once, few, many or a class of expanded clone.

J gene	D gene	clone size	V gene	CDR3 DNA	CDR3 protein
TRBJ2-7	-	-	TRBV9	TGTGCCAGCAGCGTAGGAGCTCAGAATTCCTACGAGCAGTACTTC	CASSVGAQNSYEQYF
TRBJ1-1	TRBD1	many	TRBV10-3	TGTGCCATCAAATCCGGGACAGCCGTTGAAGCTTTCTTT	CAIKSGTAVEAFF
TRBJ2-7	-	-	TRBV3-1	TGTGCCAGCAGCCAGAGTTGGACTACCTCCTACGCGCAGTACTTC	CASSQSWTTSYAQYF
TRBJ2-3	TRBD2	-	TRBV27	TGTGCCAGCACCCCTTATGGTAGCGCGGGAGCAGTTGCAGATACGCAGTATTTT	CASTPYGSAGAVADTQYF
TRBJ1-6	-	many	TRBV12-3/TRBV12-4	TGTGCCAGCAGTTTCAAGGATTCACCCCTCCACTTT	CASSFKDSPLHF
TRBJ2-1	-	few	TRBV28	TGTGCCAGCACCGGGACCACGAGGCTGCAGTTCTTC	CASTGTTRLQFF
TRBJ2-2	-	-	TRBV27	TGTGCCAGCAGTTTATTAAACGGGGAGCTGTTTTTT	CASSLLNGELFF
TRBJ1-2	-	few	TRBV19	TGTGCCAGTACCCAGGAGGGGGGCGTCCACACCTTC	CASTQEGGVHTF
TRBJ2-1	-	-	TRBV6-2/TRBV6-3	TGTGCCAGCAGTTACCCTCGGCGATACTCCTACAATGAGCAGTTCTTC	CASSYPRRYSYNEQFF
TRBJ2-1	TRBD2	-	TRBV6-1	TGTGCCGGGGGGGGGGTTGGTGACAATGAGCAGTTCTTC	CAGGGVGDNEQFF
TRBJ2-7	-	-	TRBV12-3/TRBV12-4	TGTGCCAGCAGCCCCGACGGATCCGCGGCAGAGCAGTACTTC	CASSPDGSAAEQYF
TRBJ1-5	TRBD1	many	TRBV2	TGTGCCACAGCTGACAGGGCCTTTCAGCCCCAGCATTTT	CATADRAFQPQHF
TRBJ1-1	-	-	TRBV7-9	TGTGCCAGCAGCCCCCCGACAGGTATGAACACTGAAGCTTTCTTT	CASSPPTGMNTEAFF
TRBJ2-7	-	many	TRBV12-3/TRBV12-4	TGTGCCAGCAGGAGAGGGGTCTACGAGCAGTACTTC	CASRRGVYEQYF
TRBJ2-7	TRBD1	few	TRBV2	TGTGCCAGGGGGGACAGGTCCTACGAGCAGTACTTC	CARGDRSYEQYF
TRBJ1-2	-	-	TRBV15	TGTGCCACCAGCAGAGCTTCACCCGGGACTACATATGGCTACACCTTC	CATSRASPGTTYGYTF
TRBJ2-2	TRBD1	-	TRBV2	TGTGCCAGCAGAGCCGGGACAGGGACCGCCGGGGAGCTGTTTTTT	CASRAGTGTAGELFF
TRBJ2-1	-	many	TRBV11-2	TGTGCCAGCAGCTTAGACGCCTGGTCTAGCGAGGGCAATGAGCAGTTCTTC	CASSLDAWSSEGNEQFF
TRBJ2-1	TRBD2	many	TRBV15	TGTGCCACCAGCAGCGATATTCTAGCGGGAGCGAGGTATGAGCAGTTCTTC	CATSSDILAGARYEQFF
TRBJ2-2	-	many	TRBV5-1	TGCGCCAGCAGCAGCCGGGGGATGAACACCGGGGAGCTGTTTTTT	CASSSRGMNTGELFF
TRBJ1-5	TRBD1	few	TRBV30	TGTGCCTGGAGTGTGGGACAGTTGGATCAGCCCCAGCATTTT	CAWSVGQLDQPQHF
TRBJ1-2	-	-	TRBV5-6	TGTGCCAGCAGCTCCCTGAGCGGACCACCTATTGGCTACACCTTC	CASSSLSGPPIGYTF
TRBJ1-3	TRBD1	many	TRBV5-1	TGCGCCAGCAGCTTGGGGGGACAGGATAAACGAAACACCATATATTTT	CASSLGGQDKRNTIYF
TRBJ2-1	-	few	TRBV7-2	TGTGCCAGCAGCTTATACGACCCGGTCAGACACAATGAGCAGTTCTTC	CASSLYDPVRHNEQFF
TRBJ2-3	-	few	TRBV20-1	TGCAGTGCTTTTTCCGGACTGTACACAGATACGCAGTATTTT	CSAFSGLYTDTQYF
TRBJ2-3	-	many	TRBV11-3	TGTGCCAGCAGCTTTGAATTCGGGAGAAGACTTATAGATACGCAGTATTTT	CASSFEFGRRLIDTQYF
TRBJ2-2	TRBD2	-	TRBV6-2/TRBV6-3	TGTGCCAGTGCCTTAGCGGGAGGGGGCACCGGGGAGCTGTTTTTT	CASALAGGGTGELFF
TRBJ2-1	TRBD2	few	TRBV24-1	TGTGCCACCAGTGGAGTCCGCGGGAGCTCCTACAATGAGCAGTTCTTC	CATSGVRGSSYNEQFF
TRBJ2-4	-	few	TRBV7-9	TGTGCCAGCAGCCAGATCCCGCTCCAGGGGATAGCCAAAAACATTCAGTACTTC	CASSQIPLQGIAKNIQYF
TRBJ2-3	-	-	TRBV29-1	TGCAGCGTTGAGACGGAACGCACAGATACGCAGTATTTT	CSVETERTDTQYF
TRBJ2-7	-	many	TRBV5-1	TGCGCCAGCAGCACGGCGGGGAACGAGCAGTACTTC	CASSTAGNEQYF
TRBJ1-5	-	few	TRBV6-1	TGTGCCAGCGGCTACAGGGGCAATCAGCCCCAGCATTTT	CASGYRGNQPQHF
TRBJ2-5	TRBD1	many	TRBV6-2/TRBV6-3	TGTGCCAGCAGTTATCGGCGGACAGGGGAGACCCAGTACTTC	CASSYRRTGETQYF
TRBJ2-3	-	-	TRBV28	TGTGCCAGCAGCCAAACAGGGACGGGGACAGATACGCAGTATTTT	CASSQTGTGTDTQYF
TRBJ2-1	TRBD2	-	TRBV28	TGTGCCAGCAGTTTGCTAGCGGGAGGGCCTGTCGATGAGCAGTTCTTC	CASSLLAGGPVDEQFF
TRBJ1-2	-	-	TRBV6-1	TGTGCCAGCAGTTCGACGGGGCTAAGGAACTATGGCTACACCTTC	CASSSTGLRNYGYTF
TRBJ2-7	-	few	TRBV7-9	TGTGCCAGCAGCTTATTCGGGGGCAGGGAAACTCCTTTTGTCTCCTACGAGCAGTACTTC	CASSLFGGRETPFVSYEQYF
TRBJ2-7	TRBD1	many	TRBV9	TGTGCCAGCAGCGTTACACCGGGACAGGGGACCTACGAGCAGTACTTC	CASSVTPGQGTYEQYF
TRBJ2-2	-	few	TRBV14	TGTGCCAGCAGCCGAGAGTTAGCGAACACCGGGGAGCTGTTTTTT	CASSRELANTGELFF
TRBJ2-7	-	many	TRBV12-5	TGTGCTAGTGGTCCGCGATCCGGTCCCTACGAGCAGTACTTC	CASGPRSGPYEQYF
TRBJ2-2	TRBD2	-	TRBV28	TGTGCCAGCAGCAGCACTCGGACTAGCGGGAGAGTCCCCGGGGAGCTGTTTTTT	CASSSTRTSGRVPGELFF
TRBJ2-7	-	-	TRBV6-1	TGTACCAGCAGTCTACAGGGCGAGCAGTACTTC	CTSSLQGEQYF
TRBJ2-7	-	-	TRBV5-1	TGCGCCAGCAGCTCAAATTTCGGGGGCTCCGAGCAGTACTTC	CASSSNFGGSEQYF
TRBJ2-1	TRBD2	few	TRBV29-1	TGCAGCACCTGGGGGGGGACTATCCGAAGCTCCTACAATGAGCAGTTCTTC	CSTWGGTIRSSYNEQFF
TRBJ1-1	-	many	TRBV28	TGTGCCAGCAGGTTAAGATACAGTGGGTCCACTGAAGCTTTCTTT	CASRLRYSGSTEAFF
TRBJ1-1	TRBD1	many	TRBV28	TGTGCCAGCAGTGGGGGACAGAAGACTGAAGCTTTCTTT	CASSGGQKTEAFF